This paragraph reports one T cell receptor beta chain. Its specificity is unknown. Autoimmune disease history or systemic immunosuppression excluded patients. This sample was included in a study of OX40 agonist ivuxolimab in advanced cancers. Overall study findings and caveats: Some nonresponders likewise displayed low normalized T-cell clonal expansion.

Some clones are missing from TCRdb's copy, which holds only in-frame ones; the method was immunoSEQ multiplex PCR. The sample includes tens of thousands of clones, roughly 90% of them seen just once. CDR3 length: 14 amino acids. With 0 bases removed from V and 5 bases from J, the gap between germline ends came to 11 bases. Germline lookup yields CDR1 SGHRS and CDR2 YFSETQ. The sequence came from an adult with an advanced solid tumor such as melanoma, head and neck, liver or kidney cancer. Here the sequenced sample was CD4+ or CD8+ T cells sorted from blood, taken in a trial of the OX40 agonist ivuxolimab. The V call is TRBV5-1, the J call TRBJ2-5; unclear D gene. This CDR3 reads CASSLGSARETQYF. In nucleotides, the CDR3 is TGCGCCAGCAGCTTGGGTTCGGCCAGGGAGACCCAGTACTTC. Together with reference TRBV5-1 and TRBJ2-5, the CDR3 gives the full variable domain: KAGVTQTPRYLIKTRGQQVTLSCSPISGHRSVSWYQQTPGQGLQFLFEYFSETQRNKGNFPGRFSGRQFSNSRSEMNVSTLELGDSALYLCASSLGSARETQYFGPGTRLLVL.